This T cell receptor beta chain was profiled in a study of shared clonotypes between healthy human individuals. CDR3 length: 14 amino acids. The V gene's germline CDR1 is SEHNR and CDR2 FQNEAQ (reference sequence). The V and J ends lost 4 bases and 3 bases, in that order; junction bases with no gene match: 3. The sorted-subset replicate PCRs were given 200 ng DNA, which is around 29,000 T cell genomes. The data were produced by immunoSEQ multiplex PCR, yet TCRdb's version contains in-frame clones alone and is incomplete. Here the sample spans around 1.9 million clones, over 85% being singletons. A word on this clone: No antigen is known for it. Other DNA sequences within the sample encode an identical CDR3.

Overall study results and limits: Naive CD4 clonotype sharing across several donors was around 5%. Against clonotypes common to all four donors, non-shared ones had lower generation probabilities.

It was CD45RO-negative cells, positively selected for CCR7, that made up naive CD8 cells, with terminally differentiated effector memory CD45RA+ cells excluded. This receptor was obtained from a young man in good health. Some clones in this sample may be carry-over from other donors' samples. Sequencing was carried out using naive CD8+ T cells from PBMCs. The chain employs TRBV7-9 and TRBJ2-7; 10 nucleotides align to TRBD1. The CDR3 nucleotides are TGTGCCAGCAGCTCCGGGACAGGGGACTACGAGCAGTACTTC. Protein sequence: CASSSGTGDYEQYF.